The next 5 T cell receptor beta chains were all read from a single sample in a study of blood T cell repertoires in COVID-19. TCRdb's copy holds only in-frame clones and misses some; the assay was immunoSEQ multiplex PCR. Among tens of thousands of clones, approximately 80% were seen once, and the ten largest hold over 8.5%. The specimen sequenced was peripheral blood. The source of these receptors is a man aged 55 to 69 with acute or convalescent COVID-19.

This clone was recorded only once. This rearrangement joins TRBV25-1 to TRBJ2-7; 7 bases match TRBD2. V shed 9 bases, J shed 3 bases, and the junction held 14 bases outside the gene matches. This CDR3 region has 15 residues. The germline gives CDR1 MGHDK, CDR2 SYGVNS. The CDR3: CARIPPPGEGYEQYF. The CDR3 DNA is TGTGCCAGAATCCCCCCTCCGGGGGAGGGCTACGAGCAGTACTTC.

The J gene is TRBJ1-3, the V gene TRBV25-1, with unresolved D. The CDR3 runs 15 residues. Germline V CDR1 and CDR2: MGHDK, SYGVNS. Trimming left V 2 bases short and J 1 base short, with 9 bases between. CDR3 amino acids: CASSEGRASGNTIYF. The CDR3, as DNA: TGTGCCAGCAGTGAAGGGAGGGCTTCTGGAAACACCATATATTTT.

This clone has more than one count but fewer than ten. The genes are TRBV19 and TRBJ1-1; D is perhaps TRBD1 (5 bases). Germline V gene lookup returns CDR1 LNHDA and CDR2 SQIVND (reference sequence). This CDR3 is built from 14 residues. The V end lost 6 bases, the J end lost 1 base, and 12 bases lay between the germline ends. In DNA form, the CDR3 reads TGTGCCAGTAGAGAAACAGGTCCGAACACTGAAGCTTTCTTT. The encoded protein is CASRETGPNTEAFF.

CDR3 residues: CATSDLMANTGELFF. In DNA, the CDR3 is TGTGCCACCAGTGATTTGATGGCAAACACCGGGGAGCTGTTTTTT. V is TRBV24-1 and J is TRBJ2-2; D unclear. There are 15 residues in the CDR3. V lost 0 bases to trimming and J lost 2 bases, with 6 bases between them. Germline assignment: CDR1 KGHDR and CDR2 SFDVKD.

This rearrangement joins TRBV5-6 to TRBJ1-2; 9 bases line up with TRBD1. The germline gives CDR1 SGHDT, CDR2 YYEEEE. The CDR3 has 14 amino acids. The junction had 7 bases not matched to a gene; V was cut back by 4 bases and J by 6 bases. The DNA of the CDR3 is TGTGCCAGCAGCGTCGGGACAGGGTACGATGGCTACACCTTC. Encoded protein: CASSVGTGYDGYTF.